Listed below are T cell receptor beta chains from one sample, sequenced in a study of T cells in Graves' hyperthyroidism and ophthalmopathy. TCRdb reanalysed the multiplex PCR reads using MiXCR and keeps one entry per CDR3 protein. The data show 340,000 or so distinct CDR3 sequences, 21% seen once. Sequencing was carried out using blood. These receptors were obtained from a woman between 50 and 59 years old with Graves' hyperthyroidism. Both conserved end residues are part of each CDR3. D genes are given only for firm matches. Size values are once, few and many counts, or a class for expanded clones, and some rows have none.

D	V	size	J	CDR3	DNA
-	TRBV28	-	TRBJ2-1	CAGSLLGGQGSKQFF	TGTGCCGGCAGTTTATTGGGGGGCCAGGGGTCTAAGCAGTTCTTC
-	TRBV4-1	-	TRBJ1-3	CASSAGNTGNTVYF	TGCGCCAGCAGCGCGGGTAACACTGGAAACACCGTATATTTT
TRBD1	TRBV29-1	many	TRBJ1-2	CSVEERGRGGNGYTF	TGCAGCGTTGAAGAGAGGGGGCGCGGGGGAAATGGCTACACCTTC
TRBD1	TRBV6-1	many	TRBJ2-5	CASSLDRGGGQETQYF	TGTGCCAGCAGCCTCGACAGGGGGGGAGGCCAAGAGACCCAGTACTTC
TRBD1	TRBV14	-	TRBJ2-7	CASSLFRDSYEQYF	TGTGCCAGCAGCCTCTTCCGGGACAGCTACGAGCAGTACTTC
-	TRBV12-3/TRBV12-4	many	TRBJ2-5	CASSFAGQQETQYF	TGTGCCAGCAGTTTCGCTGGACAGCAAGAGACCCAGTACTTC
TRBD2	TRBV20-1	many	TRBJ2-7	CSAETSGSYEQYF	TGCAGTGCCGAGACTAGCGGATCCTACGAGCAGTACTTC
-	TRBV4-2	-	TRBJ2-3	CASSQSGDGSSTDTQYF	TGTGCCAGCAGCCAATCAGGGGACGGATCTAGCACAGATACGCAGTATTTT
-	TRBV6-1	-	TRBJ1-2	CASSGRTENYGYTF	TGTGCCAGCAGTGGCCGGACAGAAAACTATGGCTACACCTTC
-	TRBV20-1	many	TRBJ1-2	CSARNRESTVYGYTF	TGCAGTGCTAGAAACAGGGAAAGTACCGTCTATGGCTACACCTTC
-	TRBV27	-	TRBJ2-1	CASRGQGKDDQFF	TGTGCCAGCAGAGGGCAGGGGAAGGATGATCAGTTCTTC
TRBD1	TRBV18	many	TRBJ1-6	CASSPSRDRVSPLHF	TGTGCCAGCTCACCGTCCCGGGACAGGGTATCACCCCTCCACTTT
-	TRBV20-1	-	TRBJ2-1	CSAPTPGITGYNEQFF	TGCAGTGCTCCTACCCCCGGGATTACGGGGTACAATGAGCAGTTCTTC
-	TRBV10-3	many	TRBJ1-3	CATNRAGSSGNTIYF	TGTGCCACAAACAGGGCGGGAAGCTCTGGAAACACCATATATTTT
TRBD1	TRBV5-1	many	TRBJ2-6	CASRTPDRVSGANVLTF	TGCGCCAGCAGAACCCCGGACAGGGTATCTGGGGCCAACGTCCTGACTTTC
TRBD1	TRBV10-3	few	TRBJ1-1	CAISSGTGDEAFF	TGTGCCATCAGCTCCGGGACAGGAGACGAAGCTTTCTTT
-	TRBV7-8	many	TRBJ1-5	CASSSHLDNQPQHF	TGTGCCAGCAGCTCCCACCTGGACAATCAGCCCCAGCATTTT
TRBD1	TRBV6-2/TRBV6-3	many	TRBJ1-5	CASSYSRGQQPQHF	TGTGCCAGCAGTTACTCCAGGGGGCAACAGCCCCAGCATTTT
TRBD2	TRBV15	-	TRBJ2-3	CATSRREAGGSDTQYF	TGTGCCACCAGCAGACGGGAAGCGGGGGGGTCAGATACGCAGTATTTT
TRBD1	TRBV6-1	many	TRBJ1-1	CASSDRVDTEAFF	TGTGCCAGCAGCGACAGGGTGGACACTGAAGCTTTCTTT
-	TRBV7-3	few	TRBJ1-5	CASSLPQGLSNQPQHF	TGTGCCAGCAGCCTACCACAGGGTTTGAGCAATCAGCCCCAGCATTTT
-	TRBV6-1	-	TRBJ2-7	CASRNEGSYSYEQYF	TGTGCCAGCAGAAACGAGGGGTCTTACTCCTACGAGCAGTACTTC
-	TRBV7-9	-	TRBJ2-7	CASSLGGWPPSYEQYF	TGTGCCAGCAGCTTAGGGGGGTGGCCACCTTCGTACGAGCAGTACTTC
-	TRBV3-1	many	TRBJ1-2	CASSQRDYGYTF	TGTGCCAGCAGCCAAAGGGACTATGGCTACACCTTC
-	TRBV29-1	few	TRBJ1-2	CSVELVRALFGYTF	TGCAGCGTTGAACTTGTCCGCGCCCTATTTGGCTACACCTTC
-	TRBV5-1	many	TRBJ2-2	CASSLKSGNTGELFF	TGCGCCAGCAGCTTGAAATCTGGTAACACCGGGGAGCTGTTTTTT
TRBD2	TRBV20-1	many	TRBJ2-5	CSATIIKASGSRNQETQYF	TGCAGTGCTACGATTATTAAGGCTAGCGGGAGTCGGAACCAAGAGACCCAGTACTTC
TRBD2	TRBV12-3/TRBV12-4	once	TRBJ2-3	CASSFYSGGPDTQYF	TGTGCCAGCAGTTTTTACAGCGGGGGGCCCGATACGCAGTATTTT
TRBD1	TRBV5-1	few	TRBJ2-3	CASSSTGTGQYF	TGCGCCAGCAGCTCAACCGGGACAGGGCAGTATTTT
-	TRBV9	-	TRBJ1-2	CASFAGVLGHGGYTF	TGTGCCAGCTTTGCAGGGGTCTTAGGACACGGCGGCTACACCTTC
TRBD1	TRBV2	once	TRBJ1-2	CASSGRGPDYGYTF	TGTGCCAGCAGTGGGAGGGGGCCGGACTATGGCTACACCTTC